This TCR beta chain comes out of a study of naive and memory T cell subsets. Trimming cost V 8 bases and J 2 bases, with 14 bases left between them. The CDR3 is made up of 14 amino acids. Germline loops: CDR1 MNHEY, CDR2 SMNVEV (reference sequence). Two oligonucleotides, mixed equimolar, formed the beta constant-region primer covering TRBC1 and TRBC2. Four rounds of PCR amplified the ligated cDNA using nested alpha and beta constant-region primers plus SP2. The cDNA 3' end received a ligated single-stranded oligonucleotide carrying the SP2 primer and a 12-nucleotide UMI. TCRdb ran MiXCR on the UMI-ligation and nested PCR reads and lists one entry per CDR3 protein. The table includes about 120,000 distinct CDR3 sequences, roughly 32% detected once. Comment on this clonotype: The antigen remains unidentified.

Study findings and constraints: Over 95% of naive TCR sequences appeared only once after error correction, unlike memory subsets.

The chain links TRBV27 to TRBJ2-3; a weak D match, TRBD2 (6 bases). The material sequenced was central memory CD4+ T cells from blood. The TCR sequence derives from a human donor in good health. CDR3 residues: CASRRDPNTDTQYF. In DNA form, the CDR3 reads TGTGCCAGCCGGCGGGACCCTAACACAGATACGCAGTATTTT.